The T cell receptor (beta chain) under discussion was sequenced for a study of PD-1 blockade in classical Hodgkin lymphoma. Whole-study findings and limits: By C4D1, diversity of CD4+ TCRs had risen significantly, whereas that of CD8+ TCRs had not.

The ends lost 3 bases at V and 4 bases at J; junction bases unmatched: 9. The CDR3 extends over 16 amino acids. Germline V gene data show CDR1 as SNHLY and CDR2 as FYNNEI. Here immunoSEQ multiplex PCR was the method, and the copy in TCRdb shows in-frame clones only, minus some. This sample has about 60,000 clones, with roughly nine tenths found just once. This clone appeared a single time. Its antigen is unidentified. Each of the patients experienced relapse following autologous stem cell transplantation, and their brentuximab vedotin exposure differed. V and J are TRBV2 and TRBJ1-5, with 7 bases lining up with TRBD1. The clonotype originates from a human donor with classical Hodgkin lymphoma. Sequences were derived from peripheral blood mononuclear cells (PBMCs), sampled at baseline. The CDR3 is CASSDRGRELNQPQHF. The CDR3 nucleotides are TGTGCCAGCAGTGATAGGGGGCGCGAATTAAATCAGCCCCAGCATTTT.